The 8 T cell receptor beta chains below were found in one sample sequenced in a study of T-cell memory formation after mild COVID-19 (dated by TCRdb to 2020 to 2023). The method was 5' RACE. The listed sequencing device is Illumina NovaSeq 6000. TCRdb reprocessing: public reads trimmed at Q25 with fastp, clones called with MiXCR, in-frame beta chains kept. Rows are combined by CDR3 protein, so each entry shows the most common genes and DNA. The sample table lists fewer than 600,000 distinct CDR3 sequences, about 22% of them with a count of one. Together, the top ten hold around 8.4% of the sample. Material: PBMCs or a T cell subset sorted from them (not recorded which). Receptor source: an adult woman who had mild COVID-19 (a few samples of this study predate the infection). The sample titles of this study are shuffled in the database, so cell type and time point are left out; the donor was told from shared clones.

The chain couples TRBV20-1 to TRBJ2-1; 9 bases agree with TRBD2. Trimming removed 1 base from V and 4 bases from J; junction bases left unmatched: 2. Germline assignment: CDR1 DFQATT and CDR2 SNEGSKA (reference sequence). The CDR3 has 14 residues. Here the CDR3 DNA reads TGCAGTGCTAGAGGACTAGCGGAGTACAATGAGCAGTTCTTC. Its translation is CSARGLAEYNEQFF.

This clonotype was seen more than once but under ten times. J is TRBJ2-5 and V is TRBV9; 11 positions agree with TRBD2. V lost 2 bases, J lost 4 bases, and 7 bases stayed unmatched. CDR3 length equals 16 residues. The germline gives CDR1 SGDLS, CDR2 YYNGEE. CDR3 amino acids: CASSVRAGLAGETQYF. The CDR3 DNA sequence: TGTGCCAGCAGCGTTCGAGCCGGACTAGCGGGAGAGACCCAGTACTTC.

This clonotype was seen a few times. The chain combines TRBV7-9 with TRBJ2-7, with 9 positions matching TRBD1. The CDR3 is made up of 16 amino acids. V was pared by 4 bases and J by 5 bases, with 12 bases of the junction left unmatched. The germline CDR1 and CDR2 sequences are SEHNR and FQNEAQ (reference sequence). CDR3 nucleotides: TGTGCCAGCAGCTCGAATGTAGGGACAGGGTACGACGAGCAGTACTTC. Protein: CASSSNVGTGYDEQYF.

In this sample, this clonotype turned up many times. The chain joins TRBV5-1 to TRBJ2-2; no firm D call. Per germline, CDR1 SGHRS and CDR2 YFSETQ. The CDR3 has 14 amino acids. The V end was cut by 1 base, the J end by 2 bases, with 6 bases between. The CDR3 nucleotides read TGCGCCAGCAGCTTGACAGCTAACACCGGGGAGCTGTTTTTT. Protein: CASSLTANTGELFF.

The chain joins TRBV20-1 to TRBJ2-3; the D call may be TRBD1 or TRBD2 (6 bases each). The V end lost 4 bases, the J end lost 4 bases, and 24 bases lay between the germline ends. This CDR3 contains 17 residues. Germline CDR1 DFQATT, CDR2 SNEGSKA (reference sequence). The CDR3 DNA reads TGCAGTGCTACGACCACCCCCCCGGGGGCGAGGGCAGATACGCAGTATTTT. Its translation is CSATTTPPGARADTQYF.

The rearrangement uses TRBV4-1 and TRBJ2-7, with D possibly TRBD2 on 5 matching bases. This CDR3 has 15 residues. In germline, CDR1 is MGHRA, CDR2 YSYEKL. Trimming cost V 4 bases and J 5 bases, with 18 bases left between them. DNA for the CDR3: TGCGCCAGCAGCCCCCTTGAGAGCCTCGGGAACGAGCAGTACTTC. Translated: CASSPLESLGNEQYF.

The V and J genes are TRBV28 and TRBJ1-1; D gene unclear. V lost 7 bases and J lost 1, with 10 bases in between. Germline values: CDR1 MDHEN, CDR2 SYDVKM. The CDR3 is made up of 13 amino acids. This CDR3 is CASTTGGNTEAFF. For the CDR3, the DNA is TGTGCCAGCACAACGGGAGGGAACACTGAAGCTTTCTTT.

J is TRBJ2-7 and V is TRBV20-1, with a weak D call TRBD2 (6 bases). V lost 3 bases and J lost 3, with 21 bases in between. The CDR3 loop spans 16 amino acids. Looked up from germline, CDR1 is DFQATT and CDR2 is SNEGSKA (reference sequence). The CDR3: CSASSFLRGGIYEQYF. The CDR3 DNA follows: TGCAGTGCTAGCTCGTTCTTACGGGGAGGAATCTACGAGCAGTACTTC.